What follows are 17 T cell receptor beta chains derived from one specimen sequenced in a study of cytomegalovirus exposure and HLA in healthy donors. Data came from immunoSEQ multiplex PCR; TCRdb stores just in-frame clones and leaves some out. This sample carries some 130,000 clones, roughly 93% of them seen once, and the ten largest clones take 1.8%. Source material: PBMCs. Receptor source: a man younger than 35 in good health and CMV-seropositive.

The genes are TRBV5-1 and TRBJ2-3; 14 positions match TRBD2. Germline CDR1 and CDR2: SGHRS and YFSETQ. The junction had 1 base not matched to a gene; V was cut back by 3 bases and J by 4 bases. The CDR3 length is 15 residues. The CDR3 DNA reads TGCGCCAGCAGCTCGGGACTAGCGGGAGCAGATACGCAGTATTTT. This sequence encodes CASSSGLAGADTQYF.

J is TRBJ1-1 and V is TRBV9, with 10 positions matching TRBD1. Trimming removed 3 bases from V and 4 bases from J; junction bases left unmatched: 6. This CDR3 region has 15 residues. Germline loops: CDR1 SGDLS, CDR2 YYNGEE. CDR3 nucleotide sequence: TGTGCCAGCAGCGCCGGGACAGGGGAAGGCACTGAAGCTTTCTTT. Translation gives CASSAGTGEGTEAFF.

The rearrangement joins TRBV7-2 to TRBJ2-5, with a weak D call TRBD2 (5 bases). This CDR3 region has 16 residues. Germline values: CDR1 SGHTA, CDR2 FQGNSA. V was trimmed by 2 bases and J by 0 bases, leaving 13 bases between them. CDR3 sequence: CASSLTPGMYQETQYF. The CDR3 DNA follows: TGTGCCAGCAGCTTAACACCCGGGATGTACCAAGAGACCCAGTACTTC.

The chain links TRBV15 to TRBJ1-1, with 7 bases aligning to TRBD1. The CDR3 totals 14 residues. The germline V gene has CDR1 LNHNV and CDR2 YYDKDF (reference sequence). V lost 4 bases to trimming and J lost 4 bases; unmatched junction nucleotides: 6. CDR3 region: CATSKGAAGTEAFF. CDR3 nucleotides: TGTGCCACCAGCAAGGGGGCCGCGGGCACTGAAGCTTTCTTT.

The chain uses TRBV4-1 and TRBJ2-3; 8 nucleotides agree with TRBD1. Germline assignment: CDR1 MGHRA and CDR2 YSYEKL. J was trimmed by 4 bases and V by 1 base; bases with no gene match: 10. The CDR3 loop spans 17 amino acids. CDR3: CASSQGARTGWADTQYF. The DNA for the CDR3 is TGCGCCAGCAGCCAAGGTGCCCGGACAGGGTGGGCAGATACGCAGTATTTT.

This chain connects TRBV5-1 to TRBJ1-1, with D possibly matching TRBD1 (6 bases). The germline V and J ends were trimmed by 4 bases and 3 bases, with 13 bases remaining between them. CDR3 length equals 14 residues. Looked up from germline, CDR1 is SGHRS and CDR2 is YFSETQ. The CDR3: CASSTTGSDTEAFF. The CDR3 nucleotides are TGCGCCAGCAGCACGACAGGTTCAGACACTGAAGCTTTCTTT.

The rearrangement links TRBV19 to TRBJ1-6, with 8 bases aligning to TRBD1. Germline V lookup: CDR1 LNHDA, CDR2 SQIVND (reference sequence). The V gene end was trimmed by 6 bases and the J gene end by 7 bases; junction bases not matched to a gene: 8. This CDR3 comprises 15 residues. The CDR3 loop is CASRERTGTNSPLHF. CDR3 coding DNA: TGTGCCAGTAGGGAAAGGACAGGGACGAATTCACCCCTCCACTTT.

This sequence joins TRBV4-1 and TRBJ1-2; D not resolved. The V gene lost 1 base and the J gene lost 7 bases, with 13 bases spanning the gap. The CDR3 loop spans 14 amino acids. Germline lookup yields CDR1 MGHRA and CDR2 YSYEKL. The CDR3 loop is CASSQVRPEAGYTF. The CDR3 DNA sequence: TGCGCCAGCAGCCAAGTGAGGCCCGAGGCTGGCTACACCTTC.

This chain links TRBV6-5 with TRBJ2-5; TRBD1 might be the D (6 bases). With 4 bases removed from V and 5 bases from J, the gap between germline ends came to 14 bases. The germline gives CDR1 MNHEY, CDR2 SVGAGI. The CDR3 extends over 14 amino acids. CDR3 nucleotide sequence: TGTGCCAGCAGTTCGTTCAGGGGATATGAGACCCAGTACTTC. This codes for CASSSFRGYETQYF.

This sequence joins TRBV2 and TRBJ2-5, with 7 bases lining up with TRBD1. CDR3 length: 17 amino acids. V dropped 6 bases and J dropped 0; count of bases not matched to a gene: 13. Per the germline V gene, CDR1 is SNHLY and CDR2 is FYNNEI. The CDR3 is CASRGLDRDRYQETQYF. The CDR3 nucleotides read TGTGCCAGCAGGGGGTTAGACCGGGACAGATACCAAGAGACCCAGTACTTC.

This chain connects TRBV28 to TRBJ2-7; TRBD1 matches 7 bases. Germline CDR1 and CDR2: MDHEN and SYDVKM. CDR3 length: 14 residues. With V trimmed by 5 bases and J by 2 bases, 6 bases remained unmatched. CDR3: CASSADRAAYEQYF. CDR3 in DNA: TGTGCCAGCAGTGCCGACAGGGCAGCCTACGAGCAGTACTTC.

The chain combines TRBV10-2 with TRBJ2-4; D is undetermined. The germline gives CDR1 WSHSY, CDR2 SAAADI. The CDR3 consists of 15 residues. V was clipped by 0 bases and J by 2 bases, with 8 bases between them. CDR3 nucleotides: TGCGCCAGCAGTGAGTCACGGGTATCCAAAAACATTCAGTACTTC. Its translation: CASSESRVSKNIQYF.

This chain joins TRBV30 and TRBJ1-1, with D perhaps matching TRBD1 (6 bases). Germline V CDR1 and CDR2: GTSNPN, SVGIG (reference sequence). Between the trimmed V and J ends, which lost 3 bases and 1 base, there was a span of 9 bases. This CDR3 region has 13 residues. CDR3 residues: CAWSRGKNTEAFF. Written as DNA, the CDR3 is TGTGCCTGGAGCAGGGGAAAGAACACTGAAGCTTTCTTT.

This clone was seen a handful of times. The chain is built from TRBV28 and TRBJ2-7, with a possible D match to TRBD2 (6 bases). The CDR3 is made up of 18 amino acids. V lost 0 bases to trimming and J lost 3 bases, with 21 bases between them. Germline values: CDR1 MDHEN, CDR2 SYDVKM. The CDR3 DNA sequence: TGTGCCAGCAGTTTATGCCCCTTACTAGCCTGCCTACTCTACGAGCAGTACTTC. Translation: CASSLCPLLACLLYEQYF. Complete variable domain (other parts from reference TRBV28 and TRBJ2-7): DVKVTQSSRYLVKRTGEKVFLECVQDMDHENMFWYRQDPGLGLRLIYFSYDVKMKEKGDIPEGYSVSREKKERFSLILESASTNQTSMYLCASSLCPLLACLLYEQYFGPGTRLTVT.

The chain is built from TRBV11-2 and TRBJ1-4, with 10 bases aligning to TRBD1. Germline V lookup: CDR1 SGHAT, CDR2 FQNNGV. This CDR3 region has 15 residues. V trimming: 1 base; J trimming: 7 bases; junction bases outside the gene matches: 3. CDR3 in amino acids: CASSLATGGSEKLFF. In DNA, the CDR3 is TGTGCCAGCAGCTTAGCGACAGGGGGCTCTGAAAAACTGTTTTTT.

This clone occurred once. The chain carries TRBV5-1 and TRBJ2-5; TRBD2 aligns across 9 bases. The germline V gene has CDR1 SGHRS and CDR2 YFSETQ. Trimming at V came to 2 bases and at J to 5 bases, leaving 7 bases not matched to a gene. There are 15 residues in the CDR3. DNA of the CDR3: TGCGCCAGCAGCTTTCTCGGACTAGCGCCGGAGACCCAGTACTTC. It translates to CASSFLGLAPETQYF.

The rearrangement links TRBV14 to TRBJ2-3; 8 bases line up with TRBD2. V dropped 4 bases and J dropped 3; count of bases not matched to a gene: 3. The CDR3 is 14 residues long. Germline CDR1 and CDR2: SGHDN and FVKESK. In DNA form, the CDR3 reads TGTGCCAGCAGCCGAGCGGGAGTGACAGATACGCAGTATTTT. This sequence encodes CASSRAGVTDTQYF.